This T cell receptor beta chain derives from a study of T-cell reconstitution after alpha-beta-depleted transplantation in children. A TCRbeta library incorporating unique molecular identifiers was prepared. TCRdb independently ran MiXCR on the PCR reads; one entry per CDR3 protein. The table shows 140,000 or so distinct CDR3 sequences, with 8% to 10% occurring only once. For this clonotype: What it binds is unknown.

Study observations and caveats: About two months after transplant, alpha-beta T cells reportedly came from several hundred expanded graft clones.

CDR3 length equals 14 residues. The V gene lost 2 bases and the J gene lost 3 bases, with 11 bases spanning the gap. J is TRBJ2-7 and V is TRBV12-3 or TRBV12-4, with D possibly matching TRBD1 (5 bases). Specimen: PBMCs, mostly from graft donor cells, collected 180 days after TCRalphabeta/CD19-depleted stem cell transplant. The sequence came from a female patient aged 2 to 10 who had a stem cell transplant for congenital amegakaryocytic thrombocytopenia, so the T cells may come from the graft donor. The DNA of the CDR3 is TGTGCCAGCAGTTTAAAGGACACGAGCTACGAGCAGTACTTC. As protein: CASSLKDTSYEQYF.